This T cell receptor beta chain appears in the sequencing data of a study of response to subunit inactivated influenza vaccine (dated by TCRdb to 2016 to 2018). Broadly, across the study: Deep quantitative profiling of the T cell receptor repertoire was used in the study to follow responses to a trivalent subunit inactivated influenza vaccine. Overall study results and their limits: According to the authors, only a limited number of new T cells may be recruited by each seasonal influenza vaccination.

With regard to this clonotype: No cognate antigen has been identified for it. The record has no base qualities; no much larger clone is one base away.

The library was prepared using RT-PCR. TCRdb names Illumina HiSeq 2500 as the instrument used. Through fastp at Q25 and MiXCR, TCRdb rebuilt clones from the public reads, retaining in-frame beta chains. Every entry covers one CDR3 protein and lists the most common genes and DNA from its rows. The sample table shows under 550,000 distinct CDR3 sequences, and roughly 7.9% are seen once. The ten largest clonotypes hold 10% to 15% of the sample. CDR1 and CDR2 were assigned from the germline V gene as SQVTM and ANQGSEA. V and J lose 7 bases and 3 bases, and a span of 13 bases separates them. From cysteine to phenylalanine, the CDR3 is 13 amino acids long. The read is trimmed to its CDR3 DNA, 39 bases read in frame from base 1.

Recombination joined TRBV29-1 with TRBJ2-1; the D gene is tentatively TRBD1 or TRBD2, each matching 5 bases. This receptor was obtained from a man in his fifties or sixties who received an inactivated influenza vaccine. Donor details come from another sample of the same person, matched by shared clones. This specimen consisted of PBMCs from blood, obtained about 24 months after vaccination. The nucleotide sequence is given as TGCAGCGGGGCGAGGGGCGGCTACAATGAGCAGTTCTTC. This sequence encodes CSGARGGYNEQFF.